This T cell receptor (beta chain) was obtained from a study of cytomegalovirus exposure and HLA in healthy donors. The V end was cut by 5 bases, the J end by 6 bases, with 21 bases between. Germline values: CDR1 SEHNR, CDR2 FQNEAQ (reference sequence). The CDR3 length is 16 residues. The PCR made use of 60 Vbeta and 13 Jbeta primers. The assay was immunoSEQ multiplex PCR, and TCRdb's table has in-frame clones only and misses some. The data contain some 130,000 clones, 70% to 75% of them singletons. The gene calls are TRBV7-9 and TRBJ2-3, with a tentative D call TRBD1 (6 bases). Input material: PBMCs. This TCR was recovered from a man aged 30 to 45 in good health and CMV-seronegative. DNA for the CDR3: TGTGCCAGCAGCCACGTTCGGGACAACGGGTTTGATACGCAGTATTTT. It encodes CASSHVRDNGFDTQYF.